This T cell receptor (beta chain) was sequenced for a study of cytomegalovirus exposure and HLA in healthy donors. This clone was observed a few times. 13 Jbeta primers and 60 Vbeta primers were used for the PCR. TCRdb's copy holds only in-frame clones and misses some; the assay was immunoSEQ multiplex PCR. The table shows about 99,000 clones, with around 82% occurring only once. Sequenced input: PBMCs. This TCR was sampled from a woman between 18 and 29 years old in good health and CMV-seropositive.

CDR3 in amino acids: CASTLVGGGSPLHF. As DNA, the CDR3 is TGCGCCAGCACCCTGGTGGGGGGAGGTTCTCCCCTCCACTTT. The rearrangement uses TRBV5-1 and TRBJ1-6; the D gene is possibly TRBD1 (5 bases). This CDR3 is built from 14 residues. V gave up 6 bases and J gave up 13 bases, with 20 bases separating them. The germline gives CDR1 SGHRS, CDR2 YFSETQ.